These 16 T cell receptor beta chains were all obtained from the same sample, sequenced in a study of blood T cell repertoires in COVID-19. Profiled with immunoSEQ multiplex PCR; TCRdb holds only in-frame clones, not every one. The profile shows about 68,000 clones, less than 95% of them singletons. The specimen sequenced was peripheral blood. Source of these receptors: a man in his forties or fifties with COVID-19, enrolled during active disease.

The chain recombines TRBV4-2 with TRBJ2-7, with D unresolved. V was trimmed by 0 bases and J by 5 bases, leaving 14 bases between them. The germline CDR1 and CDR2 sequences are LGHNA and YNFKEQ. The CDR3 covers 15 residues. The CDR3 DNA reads TGTGCCAGCAGCCAAGATTTCGCGGCCAACGACGAGCAGTACTTC. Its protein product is CASSQDFAANDEQYF.

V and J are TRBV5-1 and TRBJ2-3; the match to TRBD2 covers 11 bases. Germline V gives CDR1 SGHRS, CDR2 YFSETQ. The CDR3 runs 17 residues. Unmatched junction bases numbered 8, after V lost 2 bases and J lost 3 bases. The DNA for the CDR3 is TGCGCCAGCAGCTTTTACCTAGCGGGAGGTCGGACAGATACGCAGTATTTT. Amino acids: CASSFYLAGGRTDTQYF.

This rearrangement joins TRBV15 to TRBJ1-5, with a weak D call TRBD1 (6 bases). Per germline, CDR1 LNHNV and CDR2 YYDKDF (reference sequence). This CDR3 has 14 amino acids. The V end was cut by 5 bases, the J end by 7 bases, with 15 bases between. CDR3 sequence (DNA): TGTGCCACCAGCGGAAGCTCAGGGGCCCAGCCCCAGCATTTT. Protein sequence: CATSGSSGAQPQHF.

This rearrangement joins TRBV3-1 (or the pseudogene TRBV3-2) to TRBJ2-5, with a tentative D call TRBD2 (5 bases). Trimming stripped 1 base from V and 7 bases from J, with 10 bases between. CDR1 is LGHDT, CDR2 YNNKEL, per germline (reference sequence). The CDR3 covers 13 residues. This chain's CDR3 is CASSQGREGTQYF. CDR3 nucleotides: TGTGCCAGCAGCCAAGGAAGAGAGGGGACCCAGTACTTC.

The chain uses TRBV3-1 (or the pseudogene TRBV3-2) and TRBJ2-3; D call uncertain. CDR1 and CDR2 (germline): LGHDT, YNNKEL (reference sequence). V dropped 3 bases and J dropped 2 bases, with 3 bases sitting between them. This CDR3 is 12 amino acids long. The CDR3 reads CASSHNTDTQYF. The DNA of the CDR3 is TGTGCCAGCAGCCACAACACAGATACGCAGTATTTT.

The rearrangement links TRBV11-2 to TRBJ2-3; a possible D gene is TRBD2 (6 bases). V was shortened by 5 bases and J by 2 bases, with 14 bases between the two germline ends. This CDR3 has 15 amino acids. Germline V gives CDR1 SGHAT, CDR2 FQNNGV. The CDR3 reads CASSAGTLLTDTQYF. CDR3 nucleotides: TGTGCCAGCAGCGCCGGGACTCTTCTCACAGATACGCAGTATTTT. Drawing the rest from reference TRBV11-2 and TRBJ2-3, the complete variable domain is EAGVAQSPRYKIIEKRQSVAFWCNPISGHATLYWYQQILGQGPKLLIQFQNNGVVDDSQLPKDRFSAERLKGVDSTLKIQPAKLEDSAVYLCASSAGTLLTDTQYFGPGTRLTVL.

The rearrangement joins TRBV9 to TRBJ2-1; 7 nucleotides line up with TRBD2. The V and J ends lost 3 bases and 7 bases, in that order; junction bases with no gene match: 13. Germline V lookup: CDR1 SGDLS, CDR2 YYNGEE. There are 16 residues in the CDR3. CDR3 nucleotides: TGTGCCAGCAGCGCAGCGGGCGGGAGCAATTTAAATGAGCAGTTCTTC. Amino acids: CASSAAGGSNLNEQFF.

CDR3 sequence: CASSYRFDSVAYEQYF. CDR3 bases: TGTGCCAGCAGTTACCGGTTCGACAGTGTAGCCTACGAGCAGTACTTC. This chain joins TRBV6-5 and TRBJ2-7; D is possibly TRBD1 (5 bases). Germline V CDR1 and CDR2: MNHEY, SVGAGI. V was pared by 2 bases and J by 2 bases, with 16 bases between. CDR3 length: 16 residues.

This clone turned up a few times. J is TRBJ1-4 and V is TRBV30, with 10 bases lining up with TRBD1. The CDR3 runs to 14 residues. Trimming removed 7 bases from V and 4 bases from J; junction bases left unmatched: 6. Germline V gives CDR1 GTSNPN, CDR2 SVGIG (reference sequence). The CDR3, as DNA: TGTGCCTTGGGACAGGGGTTGGGTAATGAAAAACTGTTTTTT. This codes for CALGQGLGNEKLFF.

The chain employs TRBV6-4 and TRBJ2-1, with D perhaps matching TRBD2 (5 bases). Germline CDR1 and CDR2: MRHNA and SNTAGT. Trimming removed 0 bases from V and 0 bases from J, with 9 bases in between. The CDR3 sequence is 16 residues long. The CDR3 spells CASSDSSGSSYNEQFF. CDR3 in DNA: TGTGCCAGCAGTGACTCGTCGGGGAGCTCCTACAATGAGCAGTTCTTC.

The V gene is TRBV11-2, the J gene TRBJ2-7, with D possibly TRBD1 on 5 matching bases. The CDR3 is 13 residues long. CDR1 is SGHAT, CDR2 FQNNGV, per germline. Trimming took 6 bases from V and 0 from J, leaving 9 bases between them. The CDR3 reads CASRSDNSYEQYF. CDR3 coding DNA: TGTGCCAGCAGATCGGACAACTCCTACGAGCAGTACTTC.

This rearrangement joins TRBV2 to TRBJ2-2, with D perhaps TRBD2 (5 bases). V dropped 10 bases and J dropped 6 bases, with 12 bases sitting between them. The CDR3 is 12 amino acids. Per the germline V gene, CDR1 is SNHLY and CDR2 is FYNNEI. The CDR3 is CAIAWESGELFF. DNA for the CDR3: TGTGCCATCGCATGGGAGTCCGGGGAGCTGTTTTTT. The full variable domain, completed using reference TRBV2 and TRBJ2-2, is EPEVTQTPSHQVTQMGQEVILRCVPISNHLYFYWYRQILGQKVEFLVSFYNNEISEKSEIFDDQFSVERPDGSNFTLKIRSTKLEDSAMYFCAIAWESGELFFGEGSRLTVL.

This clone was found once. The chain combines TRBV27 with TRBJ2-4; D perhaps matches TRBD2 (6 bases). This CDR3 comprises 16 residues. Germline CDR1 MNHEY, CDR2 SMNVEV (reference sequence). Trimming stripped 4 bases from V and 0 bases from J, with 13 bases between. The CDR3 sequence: CASSSGSPLAKNIQYF. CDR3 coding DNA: TGTGCCAGCAGTTCCGGGAGCCCCCTAGCCAAAAACATTCAGTACTTC.

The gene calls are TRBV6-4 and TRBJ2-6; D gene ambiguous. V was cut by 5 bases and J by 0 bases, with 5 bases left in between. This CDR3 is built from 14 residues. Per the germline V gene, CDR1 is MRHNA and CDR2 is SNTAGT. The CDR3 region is CASSFISGANVLTF. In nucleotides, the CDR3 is TGTGCCAGCAGTTTTATCTCTGGGGCCAACGTCCTGACTTTC.

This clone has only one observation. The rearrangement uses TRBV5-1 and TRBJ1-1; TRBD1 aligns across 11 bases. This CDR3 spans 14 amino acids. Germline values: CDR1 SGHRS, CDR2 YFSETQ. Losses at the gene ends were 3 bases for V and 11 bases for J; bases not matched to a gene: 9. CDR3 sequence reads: CASSWGQGDRGAFF. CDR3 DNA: TGCGCCAGCAGCTGGGGACAGGGGGATCGAGGGGCTTTCTTT.

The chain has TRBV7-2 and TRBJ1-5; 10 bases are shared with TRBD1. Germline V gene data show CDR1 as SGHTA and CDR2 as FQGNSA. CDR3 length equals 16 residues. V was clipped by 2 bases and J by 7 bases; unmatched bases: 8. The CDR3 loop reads CASSLHRQGAGQPQHF. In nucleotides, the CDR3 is TGTGCCAGCAGCTTACATCGACAGGGGGCGGGCCAGCCCCAGCATTTT.